This T cell receptor (beta chain) comes out of a study of identical twins (dated by TCRdb to the mid-2010s). Turning to the overall study: To test whether fetal clonotypes persist, the study used deep sequencing on TCR alpha and beta repertoires from monozygotic twins, unrelated adults of various ages, and cord blood. Replicate twin experiments were performed at different times using different library preparation protocols to rule out contamination. The full study reports these points: The excess sharing between twins in beta out-of-frame sequences was weaker because fewer shared sequences reduced the signal-to-noise ratio. Out-of-frame TCR alpha sharing in monozygotic twins was systematically underestimated by recombination models, whereas sharing between unrelated individuals was in agreement with the recombination models. Because the same donors could not be followed over many years, the conclusions relied on cross-sectional statistical analysis. Fewer insertions were carried by abundant cord blood beta clonotypes; a weaker similar trend was observed in young adult naive repertoires, while no such trend was observed in memory repertoires. Zero-insertion analyses could be partly confounded by invariant T cells such as MAIT and iNKT, although diverse VJ usage argued against such confounding for most clonotypes. Out-of-frame TCR alpha sequences shared between twins showed an excess of low generation-probability sequences compared with coincidental sharing between unrelated individuals.

Every donor was a healthy Caucasian. Three pairs of female monozygotic twins, all aged roughly 18 to 29 years, were included in the twin cohort. Positive isolation kits from Invitrogen were used to isolate the CD4+ and CD8+ T cell populations. Libraries were made using 5' RACE. Sequencing instrument: Illumina HiSeq 2000. Template switching added a universal primer binding site, and the final cDNA carried a unique molecular identifier that allowed TCR cDNA molecules to be counted accurately. Specific primers in the conserved constant-segment region were used to synthesize first-strand cDNA for the TCR alpha and beta chains. Each cDNA library was double barcoded, with a SMART-Mk sample barcode plus Illumina barcodes, to control for contamination. TruSeq adapter sequences and Illumina sample barcodes were added in two successive PCR steps. Sequencing of the TCR alpha and beta cDNA libraries was done on the Illumina HiSeq platform using custom primers. In the source study's methods: MiGEC was used to process raw reads and extract unique molecular identifiers, and MiXCR was used to find CDR3 positions. Recombination models were inferred per individual with the repgenHMM and IGoR tools using an EM algorithm. Shared clonotype analysis was performed with the tcR package in R, normalizing sharing by the product of cloneset sizes. Out-of-frame nonproductive sequences were analyzed to study raw recombination free of thymic and clonal selection effects. The raw public data were reprocessed by TCRdb itself: fastp quality trimming at Q25, MiXCR clonotype calling, in-frame beta chains only. Records with the same CDR3 protein are collapsed into one entry carrying the most frequent genes and DNA. For this entry, the V and J calls and clone size follow TCRdb and not the study's own pipeline. Present in this sample are roughly 250,000 distinct CDR3 sequences, about 7.5% of which were seen just once. Clones ranked in the top ten supply more than 5% of the sample.

This clonotype showed up many times. Its antigen target is currently unknown. It has no much larger one-base neighbor in the sample; base qualities were not kept. These same data were also listed under a study on yellow fever vaccine responses in identical twins. The second investigation adds: According to the authors, in identical twins the way T cells responded to vaccination appeared partly convergent and partly personalized. In the study, vaccine-responding T cell clones were precisely tracked in identical twins.

This TCR was recovered from a woman between 18 and 30 years old in good health. The specimen sequenced was CD8+ T cells sorted from blood.

The nucleotide sequence is given as TGCAGTGCGCTAGATAAGACTGATACGTGGGGAGATACGCAGTATTTT. Its protein product is CSALDKTDTWGDTQYF. The chain couples TRBV20-1 to TRBJ2-3; a confident D gene designation cannot be given. Its CDR3 holds 16 amino acids, cysteine through phenylalanine. Only the CDR3 DNA is retained, 48 bases long and in frame from the first base. Trimming takes 6 bases from V and 5 bases from J, and the germline ends sit 24 bases apart. The germline V gene (reference sequence) sets CDR1 to DFQATT and CDR2 to SNEGSKA.